These 25 T cell receptor beta chains were sequenced from one sample in a study of T cells expressing NK-cell markers (dated by TCRdb to 2020 to 2022). The receptor library was made with 5' RACE. The sequencer listed for this sample is Illumina HiSeq 2000. One entry per CDR3 protein sequence results from the TCRdb reprocessing of the reads, with DNA left out. The table held for this sample gives about 120,000 distinct CDR3 sequences. In total, the top ten clones hold less than 20% of the sample. Specimen: blood T cells: a sorted CD56 or NKG2C T cell subset, CD4+ or CD8+ T cells, or bulk PBMC T cells (not recorded which). Receptor source: a woman aged 18 to 75 in good health.

The chain links TRBV6-1 to TRBJ1-2; lacking DNA, the TRBD1 call made by TCRdb goes unchecked. Germline loops: CDR1 MNHNS, CDR2 SASEGT. This CDR3 has 13 residues. The chain's CDR3 is CASSPTGSYGYTF.

V gene TRBV12-3 or TRBV12-4 combines with J gene TRBJ1-3; the TCRdb call, TRBD1, lacks DNA for checking. The CDR3 has 12 residues. CDR3 sequence: CAIRGDGNTIYF.

The V call is TRBV24-1, the J call TRBJ2-1; TCRdb outputs TRBD2, but without DNA this stays unchecked. The V gene's germline CDR1 is KGHDR and CDR2 SFDVKD. This CDR3 is 19 amino acids long. CDR3 loop: CATSDFGTSGRGDYNEQFF.

The CDR3 is CASSFGGPIVEQFF. This chain uses TRBV12-3 or TRBV12-4 with TRBJ2-1; TCRdb proposes TRBD1, but this gene call is untestable without DNA. The CDR3 loop spans 14 amino acids.

The genes are TRBV25-1 and TRBJ1-5. The CDR3 loop spans 12 amino acids. Germline loops: CDR1 MGHDK, CDR2 SYGVNS. This CDR3 reads CASGESNQPQHF.

The chain has TRBV7-2 and TRBJ2-2. The CDR3 runs 17 residues. The germline gives CDR1 SGHTA, CDR2 FQGNSA. CDR3 loop: CVSGQNYRARRSGELFF.

V usage is TRBV5-1 and J usage is TRBJ2-5; the TCRdb D gene call, TRBD2, has no DNA to confirm it. The V gene's germline CDR1 is SGHRS and CDR2 YFSETQ. The CDR3 spans 15 residues. CDR3: CASSLELAELEAQYF.

The rearrangement uses TRBV12-3 or TRBV12-4 and TRBJ2-1; without DNA, the TCRdb call of TRBD1 cannot be checked. This CDR3 has 14 residues. CDR3 sequence reads: CASSTSGGYNEQFF.

This chain links TRBV4-1 with TRBJ1-1. CDR3 length: 11 amino acids. Germline CDR1 is MGHRA and CDR2 is YSYEKL. The CDR3 reads CASSRSTEAFF.

The chain joins TRBV6-1 to TRBJ2-1. CDR1 is MNHNS and CDR2 is SASEGT in the germline V gene. The CDR3 totals 16 residues. The CDR3 here is CASSPFSAGVLNEQFF.

V and J are TRBV4-3 and TRBJ1-2; TCRdb reports TRBD1, a call that lacks DNA to check it against. The germline CDR1 and CDR2 sequences are LGHNA and YSLEER. The CDR3 length is 15 residues. The CDR3 protein is CASSPGQPTNYGYTF.

This sequence joins TRBV12-3 or TRBV12-4 and TRBJ1-4; TCRdb reports TRBD1, a call that lacks DNA to check it against. CDR3 length: 16 amino acids. The CDR3 sequence is CASSRGQFATNEKLFF.

The chain recombines TRBV7-9 with TRBJ2-1; the D call of TRBD1 rests on TCRdb alone, since no DNA is present to check it. Germline CDR1 is SEHNR and CDR2 is FQNEAQ (reference sequence). The CDR3 is made up of 14 amino acids. This chain's CDR3 is CASYFLEGRNEQFF.

The chain couples TRBV7-3 to TRBJ1-6. The germline gives CDR1 SGHTA, CDR2 FQGTGA. The CDR3 totals 15 residues. The CDR3 sequence: CASSLVGSLNSPLHF. The full variable domain, in which reference TRBV7-3 and TRBJ1-6 provide the parts outside the CDR3, is GAGVSQTPSNKVTEKGKYVELRCDPISGHTALYWYRQSLGQGPEFLIYFQGTGAADDSGLPNDRFFAVRPEGSVSTLKIQRTERGDSAVYLCASSLVGSLNSPLHFGNGTRLTVT.

This sequence joins TRBV7-9 and TRBJ1-2; lacking DNA, the TRBD1 call made by TCRdb goes unchecked. The CDR3 runs 16 residues. The V gene's germline CDR1 is SEHNR and CDR2 FQNEAQ (reference sequence). The CDR3 loop reads CASSLGGTLRTKGYTF.

Here the CDR3 reads CSAAVPPSGSFYNEQFF. The rearrangement uses TRBV20-1 and TRBJ2-1; TCRdb reports TRBD1, a call that lacks DNA to check it against. The CDR3 extends over 17 amino acids. Germline CDR1 DFQATT, CDR2 SNEGSKA (reference sequence).

The V and J genes are TRBV6-2 or TRBV6-3 and TRBJ2-1. The CDR3 totals 16 residues. Germline CDR1 reads MNHEY; CDR2 reads SVGEGT. This CDR3 is CASRFLGRNSYNEQFF.

The chain couples TRBV4-3 to TRBJ2-1; as DNA is missing, the TRBD2 call by TCRdb cannot be tested. Germline V gene data show CDR1 as LGHNA and CDR2 as YSLEER. The CDR3 extends over 15 amino acids. Here the CDR3 reads CASSALAGDGNEQFF.

The rearrangement links TRBV29-1 to TRBJ2-1; with no DNA, the TCRdb D assignment of TRBD2 cannot be verified. The germline V gene encodes CDR1 SQVTM and CDR2 ANQGSEA. There are 15 residues in the CDR3. The CDR3 reads CSVGTSGSGYNEQFF.

This chain links TRBV27 with TRBJ1-5; with no DNA, the TCRdb D assignment of TRBD1 cannot be verified. Germline V lookup: CDR1 MNHEY, CDR2 SMNVEV (reference sequence). CDR3 length equals 17 residues. The CDR3 loop reads CASSSGTGGVSNQPQHF.

The genes are TRBV30 and TRBJ2-2; TCRdb indicates TRBD1, and absent DNA this call remains unverified. Looked up from germline, CDR1 is GTSNPN and CDR2 is SVGIG (reference sequence). The CDR3 sequence is 13 residues long. This CDR3 is CAWSYTGAGELFF.

V gene TRBV5-4 combines with J gene TRBJ1-3. CDR3 length equals 15 residues. Germline CDR1 reads SGHNT; CDR2 reads YYREEE (reference sequence). The CDR3 region is CASSFQPKSGNTIYF.

The chain links TRBV13 to TRBJ2-1; TCRdb selects TRBD1, and the lack of DNA leaves this call unchecked. The V gene's germline CDR1 is PRHDT and CDR2 FYEKMQ (reference sequence). The CDR3 spans 16 residues. The CDR3 sequence is CASSSPMGGIYNEQFF.

The V call is TRBV6-4, the J call TRBJ2-6; as DNA is missing, the TRBD1 call by TCRdb cannot be tested. This CDR3 is 14 amino acids long. Germline CDR1 MRHNA, CDR2 SNTAGT. CDR3 protein: CASSGQGGANVLTF.

The V gene is TRBV5-1, the J gene TRBJ2-7; without DNA, the TCRdb call of TRBD1 cannot be checked. Germline values: CDR1 SGHRS, CDR2 YFSETQ. The CDR3 length is 16 residues. CDR3 amino acids: CASSGGQGLISYEQYF.